These 4 T cell receptor beta chains originate from one sample sequenced in a study of T cells in women clearing cervical HPV infection. Sequenced by immunoSEQ multiplex PCR; TCRdb stores in-frame clones only, minus some. Seen in this sample are 20,000 to 25,000 clones; the ten most common clones hold around 5.5%. The sequencing sample was made of blood buffy coat. The receptor set was obtained from a woman aged 18-69 years with a cervical HPV16 infection that either progressed to CIN3+ or cleared (not recorded which).

With respect to this clone: The read terminates 3 residues ahead of where the CDR3 ends, so the germline J gene completes it. This chain links TRBV30 with TRBJ1-5; D unresolved. This CDR3 is built from 15 residues. Germline CDR1 reads GTSNPN; CDR2 reads SVGIG (reference sequence). V was clipped by 5 bases and J by 2 bases, with 16 bases between them. The CDR3 is CAWAPSLAGNQPQHF. The CDR3 bases that were read are TGTGCCTGGGCCCCTTCTCTGGCGGGCAATCAGCCC. The full variable domain, with the rest looked up from reference TRBV30 and TRBJ1-5, is SQTIHQWPATLVQPVGSPLSLECTVEGTSNPNLYWYRQAAGRGLQLLFYSVGIGQISSEVPQNLSASRPQDRQFILSSKKLLLSDSGFYLCAWAPSLAGNQPQHFGDGTRLSIL.

On this clone: The CDR3 goes on 3 residues after the read ends, and that part is filled in from the germline J gene. The V call is TRBV28, the J call TRBJ2-7; D gene unclear. Trimming stripped 4 bases from V and 2 bases from J, with 18 bases between. The CDR3 loop spans 16 amino acids. From germline, CDR1 is MDHEN and CDR2 SYDVKM. The CDR3 protein is CASSYIEADLTYEQYF. The DNA read from the CDR3 is TGTGCCAGCAGTTACATCGAGGCGGATCTTACCTACGAG.

As concerns this clone: The read gets to within 3 residues of the CDR3 end, and the germline J gene fills in the rest. The chain carries TRBV19 and TRBJ1-2; 8 bases match TRBD1. The CDR3 contains 13 residues. The V gene's germline CDR1 is LNHDA and CDR2 SQIVND (reference sequence). V was clipped by 7 bases and J by 6 bases; unmatched bases: 7. The CDR3: CASTPDRVDGYTF. The CDR3 DNA, read in part, is TGTGCCAGTACCCCGGACAGGGTGGATGGC.

A note on this clone: The read comes to an end 3 residues before the CDR3 does, leaving the germline J gene to fill in the end. The chain links TRBV5-5 to TRBJ2-2, with unresolved D. Germline lookup yields CDR1 SGHKS and CDR2 YYEKEE (reference sequence). The CDR3 is made up of 14 amino acids. V was trimmed by 1 base and J by 4 bases, leaving 8 bases between them. The sequenced CDR3 bases are TGTGCCAGCAGCTTGTTATATTCCACCGGGGAG. Translated, it gives CASSLLYSTGE. The full CDR3 is CASSLLYSTGELFF.